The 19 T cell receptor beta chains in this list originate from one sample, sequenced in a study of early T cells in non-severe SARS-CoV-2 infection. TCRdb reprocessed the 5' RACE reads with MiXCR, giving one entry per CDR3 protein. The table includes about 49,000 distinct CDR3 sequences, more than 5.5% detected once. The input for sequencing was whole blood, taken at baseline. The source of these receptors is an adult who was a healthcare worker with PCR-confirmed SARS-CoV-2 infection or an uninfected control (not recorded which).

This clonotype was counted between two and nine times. The CDR3 loop is CASSQDYDGAAQHF. CDR3 bases: TGTGCCAGCAGCCAAGATTACGACGGCGCGGCCCAGCATTTT. This chain joins TRBV3-1 and TRBJ1-5; D unclear. Per germline, CDR1 LGHDT and CDR2 YNNKEL (reference sequence). Trimming removed 0 bases from V and 11 bases from J, with 14 bases in between. This CDR3 is 14 amino acids long.

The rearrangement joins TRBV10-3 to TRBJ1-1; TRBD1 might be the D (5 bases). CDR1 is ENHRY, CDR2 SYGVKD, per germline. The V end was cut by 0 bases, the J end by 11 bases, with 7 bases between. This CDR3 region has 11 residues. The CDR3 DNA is TGTGCCATCAGTGAGTCGGGGGGGGCTTTCTTT. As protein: CAISESGGAFF.

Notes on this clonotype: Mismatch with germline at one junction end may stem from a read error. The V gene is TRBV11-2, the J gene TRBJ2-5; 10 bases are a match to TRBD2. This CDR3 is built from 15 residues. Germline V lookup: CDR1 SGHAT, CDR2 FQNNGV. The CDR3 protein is CASSLPGTSVETQHF. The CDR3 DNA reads TGTGCCAGCAGCCTTCCCGGGACTAGCGTGGAGACCCAGCACTTC.

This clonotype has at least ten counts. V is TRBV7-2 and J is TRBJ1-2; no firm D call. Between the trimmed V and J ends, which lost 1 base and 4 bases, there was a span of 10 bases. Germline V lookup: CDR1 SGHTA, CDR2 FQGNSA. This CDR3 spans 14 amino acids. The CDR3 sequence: CASSLDRGSYGYTF. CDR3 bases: TGTGCCAGCAGCTTAGATAGAGGGTCCTATGGCTACACCTTC. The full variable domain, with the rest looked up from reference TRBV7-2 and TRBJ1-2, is GAGVSQSPSNKVTEKGKDVELRCDPISGHTALYWYRQSLGQGLEFLIYFQGNSAPDKSGLPSDRFSAERTGGSVSTLTIQRTQQEDSAVYLCASSLDRGSYGYTFGSGTRLTVV.

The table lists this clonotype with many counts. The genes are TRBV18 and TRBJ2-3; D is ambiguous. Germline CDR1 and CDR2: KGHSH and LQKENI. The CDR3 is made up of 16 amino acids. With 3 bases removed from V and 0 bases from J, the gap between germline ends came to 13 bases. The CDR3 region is CASSPLIAPSTDTQYF. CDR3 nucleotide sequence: TGTGCCAGCTCACCCTTAATCGCTCCGAGCACAGATACGCAGTATTTT.

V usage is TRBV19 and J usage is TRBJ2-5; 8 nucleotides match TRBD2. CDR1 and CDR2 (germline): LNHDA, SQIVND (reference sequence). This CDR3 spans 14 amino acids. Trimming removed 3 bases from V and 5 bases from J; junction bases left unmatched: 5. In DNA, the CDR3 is TGTGCCAGTAGTATGTACCGGGAGGGCGAGACCCAGTACTTC. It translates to CASSMYREGETQYF.

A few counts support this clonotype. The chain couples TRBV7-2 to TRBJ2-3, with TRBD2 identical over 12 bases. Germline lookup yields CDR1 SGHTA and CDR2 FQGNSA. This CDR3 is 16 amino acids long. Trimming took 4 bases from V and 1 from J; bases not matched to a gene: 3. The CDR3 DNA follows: TGTGCCAGCAGCTCTGCTAGCGGGGGGGGCACAGATACGCAGTATTTT. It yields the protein CASSSASGGGTDTQYF.

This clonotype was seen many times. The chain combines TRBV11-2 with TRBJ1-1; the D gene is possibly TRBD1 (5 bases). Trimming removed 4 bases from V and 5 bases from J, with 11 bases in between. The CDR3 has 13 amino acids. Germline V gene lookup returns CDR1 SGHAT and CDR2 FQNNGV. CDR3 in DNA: TGTGCCAGCAGCTCACGATGGGGGACTGAAGCTTTCTTT. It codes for CASSSRWGTEAFF.

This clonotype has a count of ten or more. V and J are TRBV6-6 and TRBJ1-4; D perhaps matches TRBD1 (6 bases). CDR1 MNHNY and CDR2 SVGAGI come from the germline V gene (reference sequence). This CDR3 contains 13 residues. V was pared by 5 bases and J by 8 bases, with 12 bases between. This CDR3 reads CASSAAGGEKLFF. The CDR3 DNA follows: TGTGCCAGCAGTGCCGCCGGGGGCGAAAAACTGTTTTTT.

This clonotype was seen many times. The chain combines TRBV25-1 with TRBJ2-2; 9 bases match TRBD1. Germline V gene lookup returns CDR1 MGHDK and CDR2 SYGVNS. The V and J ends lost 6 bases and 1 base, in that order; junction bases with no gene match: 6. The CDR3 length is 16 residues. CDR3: CASSGTGLVNTGELFF. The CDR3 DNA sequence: TGTGCCAGCAGCGGGACAGGGCTCGTGAACACCGGGGAGCTGTTTTTT.

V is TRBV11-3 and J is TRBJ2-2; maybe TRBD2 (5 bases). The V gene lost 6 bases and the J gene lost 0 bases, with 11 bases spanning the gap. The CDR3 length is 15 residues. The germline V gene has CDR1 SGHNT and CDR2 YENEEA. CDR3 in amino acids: CASSKIATNTGELFF. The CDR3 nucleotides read TGTGCCAGCAGTAAGATAGCGACGAACACCGGGGAGCTGTTTTTT.

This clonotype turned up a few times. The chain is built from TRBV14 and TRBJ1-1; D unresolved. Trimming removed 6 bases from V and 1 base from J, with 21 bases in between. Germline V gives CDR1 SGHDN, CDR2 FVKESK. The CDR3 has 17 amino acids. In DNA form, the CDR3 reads TGTGCCAGCAGTCCAAGGGTCGGGGAACTACAGAACACTGAAGCTTTCTTT. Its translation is CASSPRVGELQNTEAFF.

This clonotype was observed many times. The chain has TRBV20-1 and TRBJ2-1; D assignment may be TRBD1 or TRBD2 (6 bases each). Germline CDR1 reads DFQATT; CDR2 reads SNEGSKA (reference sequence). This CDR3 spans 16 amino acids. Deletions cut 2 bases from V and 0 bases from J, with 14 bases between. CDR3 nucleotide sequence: TGCAGTGCTAGATCCACCGGGGGCCTCTCCTACAATGAGCAGTTCTTC. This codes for CSARSTGGLSYNEQFF.

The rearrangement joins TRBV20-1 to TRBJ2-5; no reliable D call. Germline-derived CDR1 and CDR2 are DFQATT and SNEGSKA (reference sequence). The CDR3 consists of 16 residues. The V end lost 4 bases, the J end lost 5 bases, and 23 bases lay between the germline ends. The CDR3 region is CSAKWSATMISETQYF. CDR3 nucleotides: TGCAGTGCTAAATGGTCGGCGACAATGATCTCGGAGACCCAGTACTTC.

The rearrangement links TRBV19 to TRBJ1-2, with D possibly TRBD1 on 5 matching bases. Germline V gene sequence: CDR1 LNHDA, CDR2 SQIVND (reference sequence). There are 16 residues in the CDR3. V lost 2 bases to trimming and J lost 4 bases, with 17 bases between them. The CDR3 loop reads CASSISVRGRGYGYTF. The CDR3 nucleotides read TGTGCCAGTAGTATATCGGTCCGGGGACGTGGCTATGGCTACACCTTC.

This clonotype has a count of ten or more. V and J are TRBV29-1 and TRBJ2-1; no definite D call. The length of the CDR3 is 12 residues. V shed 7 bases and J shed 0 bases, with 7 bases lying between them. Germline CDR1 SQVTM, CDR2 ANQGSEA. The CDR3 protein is CSGTGSYNEQFF. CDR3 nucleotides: TGCAGCGGGACGGGCTCCTACAATGAGCAGTTCTTC.

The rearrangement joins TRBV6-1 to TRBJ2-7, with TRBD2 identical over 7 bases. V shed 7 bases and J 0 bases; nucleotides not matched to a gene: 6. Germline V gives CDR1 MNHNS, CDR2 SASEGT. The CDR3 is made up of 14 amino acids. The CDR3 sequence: CASNGRASSYEQYF. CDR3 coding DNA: TGTGCCAGCAATGGGAGGGCTAGCTCCTACGAGCAGTACTTC.

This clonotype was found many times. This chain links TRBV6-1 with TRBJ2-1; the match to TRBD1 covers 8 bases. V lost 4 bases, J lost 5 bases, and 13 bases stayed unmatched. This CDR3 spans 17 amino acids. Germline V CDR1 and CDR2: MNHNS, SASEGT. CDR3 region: CASSGFQGQAGHNEQFF. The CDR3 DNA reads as TGTGCCAGCAGTGGATTTCAGGGACAGGCTGGACACAATGAGCAGTTCTTC.

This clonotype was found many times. The CDR3 DNA is TGTGCCAGCAGCCCAGGGAGTTCTGGAAACACCATATATTTT. This encodes CASSPGSSGNTIYF. V and J are TRBV7-2 and TRBJ1-3; maybe TRBD1 (5 bases). Trimming took 5 bases from V and 1 from J, leaving 9 bases between them. Looked up from germline, CDR1 is SGHTA and CDR2 is FQGNSA. CDR3 size: 14 residues.